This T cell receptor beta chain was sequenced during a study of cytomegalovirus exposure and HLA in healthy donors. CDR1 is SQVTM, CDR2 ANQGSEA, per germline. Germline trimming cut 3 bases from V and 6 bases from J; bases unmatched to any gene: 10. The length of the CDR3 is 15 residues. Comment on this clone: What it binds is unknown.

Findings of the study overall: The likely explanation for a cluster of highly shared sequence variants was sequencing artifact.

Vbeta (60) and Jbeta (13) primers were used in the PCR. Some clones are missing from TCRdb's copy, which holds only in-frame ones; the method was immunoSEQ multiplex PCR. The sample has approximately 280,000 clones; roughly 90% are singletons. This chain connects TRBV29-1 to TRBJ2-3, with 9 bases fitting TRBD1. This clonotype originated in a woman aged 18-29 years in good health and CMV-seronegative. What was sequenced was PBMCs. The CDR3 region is CSVDPGQGHVDTQYF. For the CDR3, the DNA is TGCAGCGTTGACCCGGGACAGGGTCATGTGGATACGCAGTATTTT.